The 10 T cell receptor beta chains below come from one sample, sequenced in a study of beta chain features in type 1 diabetes. The study, taken as a whole, reports: A moderate, significant TCRB CDR3 shortening appeared in type 1 diabetes across four CD4+ subsets.

The investigators reverse transcribed all of the isolated RNA, so they sequenced expressed TCRB transcripts. Clones were sequenced by immunoSEQ multiplex PCR, and TCRdb holds only the in-frame ones, with some missing. The sample shows 640,000 or so clones, 13% of them seen only once. The antigens of these receptors remain unknown. The sequenced material came from naive CD4+ T cells from blood. The source is a man in his late teens or twenties with type 1 diabetes.

This chain connects TRBV2 to TRBJ2-7; 7 bases are shared with TRBD1. J gave up 6 bases and V 8 bases, and 7 bases lay outside the gene matches. CDR1 is SNHLY, CDR2 FYNNEI, per germline. This CDR3 has 12 amino acids. CDR3 sequence: CASDRAVVEQYF. In DNA form, the CDR3 reads TGTGCCAGCGACAGGGCAGTGGTCGAGCAGTACTTC.

The chain combines TRBV7-2 with TRBJ2-3; either TRBD1 or TRBD2 may fit D (6 bases each). Germline V gives CDR1 SGHTA, CDR2 FQGNSA. V was pared by 2 bases and J by 5 bases, with 14 bases between. CDR3 length: 15 residues. The CDR3, as DNA: TGTGCCAGCAGCTTATTGTGGGGGGCTCTAGATACGCAGTATTTT. The encoded protein is CASSLLWGALDTQYF.

CDR3 DNA sequence: TGTGCCAGCAGCCAAGGTAGTTGGTATCCGGAGAATTCACCCCTCCACTTT. As protein: CASSQGSWYPENSPLHF. V is TRBV14 and J is TRBJ1-6, with no clear D. The germline CDR1 and CDR2 sequences are SGHDN and FVKESK. Deletions cut 1 base from V and 7 bases from J, with 17 bases between. The CDR3 sequence is 17 residues long.

V usage is TRBV7-3 and J usage is TRBJ2-1; D tentatively reads TRBD1 or TRBD2 (5 bases each). The CDR3 contains 16 residues. V lost 0 bases and J lost 6, with 15 bases in between. Germline loops: CDR1 SGHTA, CDR2 FQGTGA. The CDR3 is CASSLTVGPVANEQFF. The DNA for the CDR3 is TGTGCCAGCAGCTTAACGGTGGGACCAGTTGCCAATGAGCAGTTCTTC.

This clone was counted a few times. The V and J genes are TRBV6-5 and TRBJ2-2; D is uncertain. Trimming cost V 8 bases and J 1 base, with 8 bases left between them. The CDR3 extends over 13 amino acids. Germline CDR1 MNHEY, CDR2 SVGAGI. The CDR3 reads CASVFQNTGELFF. For the CDR3, the DNA is TGTGCCAGCGTTTTTCAGAACACCGGGGAGCTGTTTTTT.

This clone was seen more than once but under ten times. The V and J genes are TRBV28 and TRBJ1-2, with 8 bases matching TRBD1. The CDR3 extends over 15 amino acids. V gave up 3 bases and J gave up 7 bases; unmatched junction bases: 10. The germline gives CDR1 MDHEN, CDR2 SYDVKM. The CDR3 DNA reads TGTGCCAGCAGTTTCTTCCAGGGGGCGGTCGGTGGCTACACCTTC. Translated: CASSFFQGAVGGYTF.

The rearrangement uses TRBV7-9 and TRBJ1-1, with a tentative D call TRBD1 (5 bases). From germline, CDR1 is SEHNR and CDR2 FQNEAQ (reference sequence). With 2 bases removed from V and 2 bases from J, the gap between germline ends came to 12 bases. The CDR3 has 15 residues. The CDR3 DNA follows: TGTGCCAGCAGCTTACGGGCACGGGGCAACACTGAAGCTTTCTTT. Translating gives CASSLRARGNTEAFF. The full variable domain, in which reference TRBV7-9 and TRBJ1-1 provide the parts outside the CDR3, is DTGVSQNPRHKITKRGQNVTFRCDPISEHNRLYWYRQTLGQGPEFLTYFQNEAQLEKSRLLSDRFSAERPKGSFSTLEIQRTEQGDSAMYLCASSLRARGNTEAFFGQGTRLTVV.

In this sample, this clone turned up a few times. The J gene is TRBJ1-6, the V gene TRBV7-6; D uncertain. Trimming took off 0 bases at V and 10 bases at J, with 10 bases between the two ends. This CDR3 region has 14 residues. Germline V CDR1 and CDR2: SGHVS, FNYEAQ. CDR3 loop: CASSLAELGSPLHF. The CDR3 DNA reads TGTGCCAGCAGCTTAGCGGAACTTGGGTCACCCCTCCACTTT.

The rearrangement joins TRBV18 to TRBJ1-2, with 9 bases that match TRBD1. Germline-derived CDR1 and CDR2 are KGHSH and LQKENI. J was trimmed by 4 bases and V by 3 bases; bases with no gene match: 6. The CDR3 runs 15 residues. This CDR3 reads CASSPQDRGTYGYTF. The DNA for the CDR3 is TGTGCCAGCTCACCCCAGGACAGGGGTACCTATGGCTACACCTTC.

This clone was seen only a few times. The rearrangement uses TRBV5-1 and TRBJ2-5, with D perhaps matching TRBD2 (6 bases). This CDR3 region has 14 residues. V was clipped by 0 bases and J by 5 bases, with 11 bases between them. CDR1 is SGHRS, CDR2 YFSETQ, per germline. The DNA of the CDR3 is TGCGCCAGCAGCTTGGGGCCTAGCGAGGAGACCCAGTACTTC. Amino acids: CASSLGPSEETQYF.